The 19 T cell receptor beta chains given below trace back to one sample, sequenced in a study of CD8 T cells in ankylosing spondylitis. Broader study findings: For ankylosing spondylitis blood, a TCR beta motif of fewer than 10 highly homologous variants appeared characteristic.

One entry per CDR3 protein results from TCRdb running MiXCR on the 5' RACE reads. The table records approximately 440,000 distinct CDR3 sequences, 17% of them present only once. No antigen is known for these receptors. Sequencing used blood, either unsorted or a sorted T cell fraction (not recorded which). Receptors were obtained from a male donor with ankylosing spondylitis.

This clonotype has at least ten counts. The CDR3 nucleotides are TGCAGTGCTGAGGGGGCCGGGAATCAGCCCCAGCATTTT. Amino acids: CSAEGAGNQPQHF. The rearrangement joins TRBV20-1 to TRBJ1-5; 7 bases map to TRBD1. This CDR3 contains 13 residues. Germline V gene lookup returns CDR1 DFQATT and CDR2 SNEGSKA (reference sequence). V dropped 5 bases and J dropped 4; count of bases not matched to a gene: 5.

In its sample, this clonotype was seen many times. This CDR3 is CASSLAPGLRYNEQFF. Here the CDR3 DNA reads TGTGCCAGCAGCTTGGCACCGGGACTACGATACAATGAGCAGTTCTTC. This chain uses TRBV7-3 with TRBJ2-1; 7 nucleotides align to TRBD2. Trimming cost V 3 bases and J 4 bases; bases outside gene matches: 9. Germline V gene sequence: CDR1 SGHTA, CDR2 FQGTGA. The length of the CDR3 is 16 residues.

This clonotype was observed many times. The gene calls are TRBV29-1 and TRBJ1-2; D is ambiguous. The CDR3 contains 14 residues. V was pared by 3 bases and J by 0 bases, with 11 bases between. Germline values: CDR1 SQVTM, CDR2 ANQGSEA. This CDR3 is CSVEGGYPNYGYTF. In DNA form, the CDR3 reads TGCAGCGTTGAGGGCGGCTATCCTAACTATGGCTACACCTTC.

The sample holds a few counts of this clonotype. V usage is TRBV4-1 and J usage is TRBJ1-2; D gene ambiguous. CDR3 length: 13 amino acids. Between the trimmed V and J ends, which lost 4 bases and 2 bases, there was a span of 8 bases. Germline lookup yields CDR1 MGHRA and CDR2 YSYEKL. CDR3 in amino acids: CASSPIGNYGYTF. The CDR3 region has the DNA TGCGCCAGCAGCCCCATAGGAAACTATGGCTACACCTTC.

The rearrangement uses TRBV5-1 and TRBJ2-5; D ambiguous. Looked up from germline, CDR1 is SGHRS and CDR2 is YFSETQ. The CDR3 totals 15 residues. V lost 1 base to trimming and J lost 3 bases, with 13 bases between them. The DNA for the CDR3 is TGCGCCAGCAGCTTGCAGCCATCCGCCGAAGAGACCCAGTACTTC. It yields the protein CASSLQPSAEETQYF.

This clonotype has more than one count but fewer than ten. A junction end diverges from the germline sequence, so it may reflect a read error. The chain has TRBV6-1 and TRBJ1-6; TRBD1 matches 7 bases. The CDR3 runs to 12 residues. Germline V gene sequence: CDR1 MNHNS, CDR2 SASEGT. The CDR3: CASRGTVSRPTF. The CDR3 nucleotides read TGTGCCAGCAGGGGGACAGTTTCTCGACCCACCTTT.

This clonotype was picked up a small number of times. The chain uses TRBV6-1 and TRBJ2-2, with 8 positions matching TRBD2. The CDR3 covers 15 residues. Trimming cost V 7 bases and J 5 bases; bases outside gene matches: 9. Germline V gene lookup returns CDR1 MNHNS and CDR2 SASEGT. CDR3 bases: TGTGCCAGCATACCGGGGGGGACCTGGACCGGGGAGCTGTTTTTT. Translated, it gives CASIPGGTWTGELFF.

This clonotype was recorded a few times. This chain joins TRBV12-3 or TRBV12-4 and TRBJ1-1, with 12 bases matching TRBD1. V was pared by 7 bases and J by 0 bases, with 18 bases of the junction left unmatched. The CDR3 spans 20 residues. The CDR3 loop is CASTRGTGGARRAMNTEAFF. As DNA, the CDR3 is TGTGCCAGCACCCGGGGGACAGGGGGCGCGCGGAGGGCCATGAACACTGAAGCTTTCTTT.

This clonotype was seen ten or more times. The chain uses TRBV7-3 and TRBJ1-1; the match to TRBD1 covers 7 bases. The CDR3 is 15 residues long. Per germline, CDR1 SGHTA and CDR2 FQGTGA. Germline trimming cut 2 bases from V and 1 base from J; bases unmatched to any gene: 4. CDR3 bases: TGTGCCAGCAGCTTAGGGGACAGAAAGAACACTGAAGCTTTCTTT. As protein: CASSLGDRKNTEAFF.

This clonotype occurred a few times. The CDR3 bases are TGCGCCAGCAAAGCGGGGGGGCATTCCTACAATGAGCAGTTCTTC. Its translation: CASKAGGHSYNEQFF. The chain couples TRBV5-1 to TRBJ2-1, with TRBD2 matching over 10 bases. The CDR3 length is 15 residues. The V segment lost 6 bases and the J segment 1 base; nucleotides outside the gene matches: 4. Germline assignment: CDR1 SGHRS and CDR2 YFSETQ.

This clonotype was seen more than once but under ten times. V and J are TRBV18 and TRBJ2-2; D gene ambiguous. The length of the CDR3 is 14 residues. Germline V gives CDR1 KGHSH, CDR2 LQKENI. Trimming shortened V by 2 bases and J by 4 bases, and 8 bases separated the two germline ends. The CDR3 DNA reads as TGTGCCAGCTCACCAGGGTCGGGCACCGGGGAGCTGTTTTTT. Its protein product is CASSPGSGTGELFF.

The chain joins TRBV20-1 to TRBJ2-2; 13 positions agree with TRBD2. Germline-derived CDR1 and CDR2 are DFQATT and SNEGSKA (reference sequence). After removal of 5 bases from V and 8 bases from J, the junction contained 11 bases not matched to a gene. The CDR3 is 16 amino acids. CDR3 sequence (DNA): TGCAGTGCTGGGACTGGACTAGCGGGAGAATCGGGGGAGCTGTTTTTT. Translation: CSAGTGLAGESGELFF.

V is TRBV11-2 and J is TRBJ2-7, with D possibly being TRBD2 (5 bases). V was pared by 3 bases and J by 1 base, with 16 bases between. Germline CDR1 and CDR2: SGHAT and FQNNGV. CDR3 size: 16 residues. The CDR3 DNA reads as TGTGCCAGCAGCTTCAAGACGACGGACTTGTCCTACGAGCAGTACTTC. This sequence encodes CASSFKTTDLSYEQYF.

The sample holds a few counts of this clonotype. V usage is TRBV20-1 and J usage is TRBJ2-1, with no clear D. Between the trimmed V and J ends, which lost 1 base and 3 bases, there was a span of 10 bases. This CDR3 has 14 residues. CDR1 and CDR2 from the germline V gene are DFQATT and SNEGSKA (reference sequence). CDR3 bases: TGCAGTGCTAGAGTGAATAGTCTCTACAATGAGCAGTTCTTC. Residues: CSARVNSLYNEQFF.

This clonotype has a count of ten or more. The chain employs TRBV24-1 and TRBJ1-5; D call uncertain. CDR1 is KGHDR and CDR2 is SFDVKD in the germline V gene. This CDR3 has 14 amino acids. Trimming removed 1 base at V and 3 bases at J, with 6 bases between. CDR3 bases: TGTGCCACCAGTGATTTCCTTAACAATCAGCCCCAGCATTTT. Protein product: CATSDFLNNQPQHF.

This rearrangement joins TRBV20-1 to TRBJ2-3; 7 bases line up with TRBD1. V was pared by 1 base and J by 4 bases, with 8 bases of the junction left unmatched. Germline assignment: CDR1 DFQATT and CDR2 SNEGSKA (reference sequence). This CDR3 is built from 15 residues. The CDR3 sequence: CSARGTGKAADTQYF. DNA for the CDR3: TGCAGTGCTAGAGGGACAGGCAAGGCGGCAGATACGCAGTATTTT.

The CDR3 DNA is TGCGCCAGCAGACAAACAGGGGCCGGGGAGACCCAGTACTTC. Its protein product is CASRQTGAGETQYF. The V and J genes are TRBV5-1 and TRBJ2-5; TRBD1 matches 7 bases. Germline-derived CDR1 and CDR2 are SGHRS and YFSETQ. The CDR3 sequence is 14 residues long. J lost 5 bases, V lost 5 bases, and 9 bases had no gene match. The full variable domain, completed using reference TRBV5-1 and TRBJ2-5, is KAGVTQTPRYLIKTRGQQVTLSCSPISGHRSVSWYQQTPGQGLQFLFEYFSETQRNKGNFPGRFSGRQFSNSRSEMNVSTLELGDSALYLCASRQTGAGETQYFGPGTRLLVL.

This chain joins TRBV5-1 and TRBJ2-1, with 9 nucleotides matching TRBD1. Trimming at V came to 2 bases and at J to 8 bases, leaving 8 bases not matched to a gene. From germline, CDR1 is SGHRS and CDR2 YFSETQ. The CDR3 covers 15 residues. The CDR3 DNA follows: TGCGCCAGCAGCTTTGACGGACAGGGGCGCGATGAGCAGTTCTTC. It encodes CASSFDGQGRDEQFF.

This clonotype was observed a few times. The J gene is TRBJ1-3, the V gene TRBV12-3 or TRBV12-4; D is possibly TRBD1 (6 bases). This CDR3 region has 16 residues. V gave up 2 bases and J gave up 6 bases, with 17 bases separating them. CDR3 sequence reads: CASSLRGLTLLNTIYF. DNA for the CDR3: TGTGCCAGCAGTTTACGGGGGCTTACGCTCTTAAACACCATATATTTT.